This T cell receptor beta chain originates from a study of CD8 T cells in Susac syndrome. Overall study results and limits: It was acknowledged by the study that relatively few individuals were included in its TCR sequencing and HLA analysis.

An amount of RNA that ranged from 0.5 to 1 ug was reverse transcribed with random hexamers. Amplification of TCR beta CDR3 across 54 Vbeta and 13 Jbeta was performed with immunoSEQ multiplex PCR. TCRdb redid the calling of the immunoSEQ multiplex PCR reads with MiXCR, one entry per CDR3 protein. This table has 110,000 to 150,000 distinct CDR3 sequences, approximately 93% appearing once. To note about this clonotype: What it binds is unknown.

Germline CDR1 reads SGDLS; CDR2 reads YYNGEE. After removal of 0 bases from V and 2 bases from J, the junction contained 2 bases not matched to a gene. The CDR3 is 15 residues long. Negative isolation was applied to CD8+ and CD4+ T cells, and FACS enrichment was applied to TEMRA cells. This TCR came from a human donor in good health. The sample taken for sequencing was CD8+ T cells from PBMCs. This sequence joins TRBV9 and TRBJ2-7; 10 positions agree with TRBD2. CDR3: CASSVAGLAPYEQYF. The CDR3 bases are TGTGCCAGCAGCGTAGCGGGACTAGCGCCCTACGAGCAGTACTTC.